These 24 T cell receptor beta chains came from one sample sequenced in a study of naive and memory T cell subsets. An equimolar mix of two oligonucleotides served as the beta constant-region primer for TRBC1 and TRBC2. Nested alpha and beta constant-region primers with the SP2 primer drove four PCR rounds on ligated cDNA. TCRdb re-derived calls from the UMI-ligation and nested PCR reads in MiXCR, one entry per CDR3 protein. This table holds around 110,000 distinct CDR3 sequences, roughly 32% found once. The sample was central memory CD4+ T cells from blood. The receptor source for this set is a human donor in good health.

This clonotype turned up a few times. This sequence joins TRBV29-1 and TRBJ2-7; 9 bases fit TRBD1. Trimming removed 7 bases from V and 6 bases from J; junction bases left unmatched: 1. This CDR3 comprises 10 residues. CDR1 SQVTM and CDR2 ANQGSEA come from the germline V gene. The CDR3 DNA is TGCAGCGGGACAGGGGTCGAGCAGTACTTC. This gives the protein CSGTGVEQYF.

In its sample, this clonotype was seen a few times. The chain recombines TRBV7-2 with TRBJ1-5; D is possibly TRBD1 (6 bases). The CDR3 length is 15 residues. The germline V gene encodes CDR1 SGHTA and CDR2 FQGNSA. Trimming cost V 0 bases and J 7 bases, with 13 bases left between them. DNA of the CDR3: TGTGCCAGCAGCTTAGCGAAAGGGGGAGGGCAGCCCCAGCATTTT. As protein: CASSLAKGGGQPQHF.

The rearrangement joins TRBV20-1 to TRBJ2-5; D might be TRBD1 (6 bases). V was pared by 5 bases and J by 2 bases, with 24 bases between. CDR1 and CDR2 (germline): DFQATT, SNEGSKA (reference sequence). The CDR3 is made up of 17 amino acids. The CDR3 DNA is TGCAGTGCTGGGGGCGAGGGGCGCATGATCGGACAAGAGACCCAGTACTTC. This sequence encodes CSAGGEGRMIGQETQYF.

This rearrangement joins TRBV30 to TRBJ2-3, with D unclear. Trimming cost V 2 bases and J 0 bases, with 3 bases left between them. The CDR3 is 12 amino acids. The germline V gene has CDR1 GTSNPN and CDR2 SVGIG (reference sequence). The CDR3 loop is CAWSRSTDTQYF. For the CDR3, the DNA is TGTGCCTGGAGTCGCAGCACAGATACGCAGTATTTT.

CDR3 in amino acids: CASSLPDTFSYNEQFF. CDR3 DNA: TGTGCCAGCAGCTTACCAGACACCTTCTCCTACAATGAGCAGTTCTTC. The chain links TRBV7-8 to TRBJ2-1; D ambiguous. This CDR3 contains 16 residues. Deletions cut 2 bases from V and 0 bases from J, with 11 bases between. Germline loops: CDR1 SGHVS, CDR2 FQNEAQ. The complete variable domain, with remaining parts taken from reference TRBV7-8 and TRBJ2-1, reads GAGVSQSPRYKVAKRGQDVALRCDPISGHVSLFWYQQALGQGPEFLTYFQNEAQLDKSGLPSDRFFAERPEGSVSTLKIQRTQQEDSAVYLCASSLPDTFSYNEQFFGPGTRLTVL.

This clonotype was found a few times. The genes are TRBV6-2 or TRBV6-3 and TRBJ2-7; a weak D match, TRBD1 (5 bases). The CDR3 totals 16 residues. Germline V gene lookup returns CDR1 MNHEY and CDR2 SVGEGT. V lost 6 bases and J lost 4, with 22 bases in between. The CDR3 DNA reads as TGTGCCAGCAGCCCCCCCCCAACCCTAGGACAATACGAGCAGTACTTC. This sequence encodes CASSPPPTLGQYEQYF.

This CDR3 reads CASSLDRSGANVLTF. CDR3 DNA sequence: TGTGCCAGCAGCCTTGACAGATCTGGGGCCAACGTCCTGACTTTC. The chain couples TRBV7-2 to TRBJ2-6; D might be TRBD1 (5 bases). The CDR3 contains 15 residues. Trimming cost V 5 bases and J 1 base, with 9 bases left between them. In germline, CDR1 is SGHTA, CDR2 FQGNSA.

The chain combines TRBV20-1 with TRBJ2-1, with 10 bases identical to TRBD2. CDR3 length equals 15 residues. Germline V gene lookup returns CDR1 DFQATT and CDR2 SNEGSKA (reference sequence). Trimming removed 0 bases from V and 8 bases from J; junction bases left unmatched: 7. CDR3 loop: CSARDLASGSDEQFF. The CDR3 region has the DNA TGCAGTGCTAGAGATTTGGCTAGCGGGAGCGATGAGCAGTTCTTC.

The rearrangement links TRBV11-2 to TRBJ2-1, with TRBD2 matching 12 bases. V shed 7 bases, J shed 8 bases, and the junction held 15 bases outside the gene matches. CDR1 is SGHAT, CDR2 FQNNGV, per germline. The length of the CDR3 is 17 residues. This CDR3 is CASNPFLRTSGKDEQFF. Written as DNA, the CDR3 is TGTGCCAGCAACCCCTTTCTACGGACTAGCGGGAAGGATGAGCAGTTCTTC. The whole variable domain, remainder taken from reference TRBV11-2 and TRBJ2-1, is EAGVAQSPRYKIIEKRQSVAFWCNPISGHATLYWYQQILGQGPKLLIQFQNNGVVDDSQLPKDRFSAERLKGVDSTLKIQPAKLEDSAVYLCASNPFLRTSGKDEQFFGPGTRLTVL.

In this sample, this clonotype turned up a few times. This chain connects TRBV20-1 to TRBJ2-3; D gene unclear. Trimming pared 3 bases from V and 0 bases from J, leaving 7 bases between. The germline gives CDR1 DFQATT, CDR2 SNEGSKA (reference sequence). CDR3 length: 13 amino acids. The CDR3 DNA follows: TGCAGTGCTAGTCTCGAAAGCACAGATACGCAGTATTTT. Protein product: CSASLESTDTQYF.

The CDR3 loop is CASSSTVGSTDTQYF. The CDR3 DNA is TGTGCCAGTAGTTCCACCGTGGGTAGCACAGATACGCAGTATTTT. This rearrangement joins TRBV19 to TRBJ2-3; D remains unclear. The CDR3 is 15 amino acids. V shed 5 bases and J shed 0 bases, with 12 bases lying between them. Germline V gene lookup returns CDR1 LNHDA and CDR2 SQIVND (reference sequence).

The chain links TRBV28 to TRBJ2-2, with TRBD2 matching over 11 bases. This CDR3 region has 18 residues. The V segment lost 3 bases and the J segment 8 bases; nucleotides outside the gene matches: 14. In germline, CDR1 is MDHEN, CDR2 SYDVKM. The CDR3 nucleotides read TGTGCCAGCAGTTTTACTCCTCGGGTGACTAGCGGGAAGGGGGAGCTGTTTTTT. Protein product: CASSFTPRVTSGKGELFF.

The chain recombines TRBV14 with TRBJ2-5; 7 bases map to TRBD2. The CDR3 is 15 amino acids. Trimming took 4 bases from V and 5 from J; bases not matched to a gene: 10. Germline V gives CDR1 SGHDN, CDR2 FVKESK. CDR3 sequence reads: CASSLDGYGGETQYF. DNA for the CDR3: TGTGCCAGCAGCCTAGACGGGTACGGGGGGGAGACCCAGTACTTC.

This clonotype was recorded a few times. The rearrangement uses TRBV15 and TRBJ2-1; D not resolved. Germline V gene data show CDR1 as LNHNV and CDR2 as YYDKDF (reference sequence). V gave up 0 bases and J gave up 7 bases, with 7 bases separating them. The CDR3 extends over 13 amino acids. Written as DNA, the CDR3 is TGTGCCACCAGCAGAGATCTGAAGAATGAGCAGTTCTTC. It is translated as CATSRDLKNEQFF.

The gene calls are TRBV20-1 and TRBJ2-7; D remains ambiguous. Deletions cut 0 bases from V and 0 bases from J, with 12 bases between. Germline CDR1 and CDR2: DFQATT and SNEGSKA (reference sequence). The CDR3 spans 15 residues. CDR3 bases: TGCAGTGCTAGAGATCCTGCAGGCCGCTCCTACGAGCAGTACTTC. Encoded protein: CSARDPAGRSYEQYF.

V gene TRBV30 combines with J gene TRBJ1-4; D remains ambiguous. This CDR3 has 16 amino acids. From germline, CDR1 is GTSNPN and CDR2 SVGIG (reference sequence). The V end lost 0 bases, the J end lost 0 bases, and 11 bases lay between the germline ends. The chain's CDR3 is CAWSVQDFATNEKLFF. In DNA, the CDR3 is TGTGCCTGGAGTGTACAAGACTTTGCAACTAATGAAAAACTGTTTTTT.

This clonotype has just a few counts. Here the CDR3 DNA reads TGTGCCAGCAGTTTATATATGTCAGGGCAAGCCGAGCAGTACTTC. The encoded protein is CASSLYMSGQAEQYF. The chain couples TRBV28 to TRBJ2-7; a possible D gene is TRBD1 (5 bases). Trimming stripped 1 base from V and 6 bases from J, with 16 bases between. CDR1 is MDHEN and CDR2 is SYDVKM in the germline V gene. CDR3 length: 15 residues.

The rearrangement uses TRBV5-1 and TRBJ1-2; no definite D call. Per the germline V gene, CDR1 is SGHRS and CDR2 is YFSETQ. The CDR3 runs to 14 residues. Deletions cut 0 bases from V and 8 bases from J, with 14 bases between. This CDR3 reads CASSLVSNLRGYTF. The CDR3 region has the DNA TGCGCCAGCAGCTTGGTCTCCAACCTACGGGGCTACACCTTC.

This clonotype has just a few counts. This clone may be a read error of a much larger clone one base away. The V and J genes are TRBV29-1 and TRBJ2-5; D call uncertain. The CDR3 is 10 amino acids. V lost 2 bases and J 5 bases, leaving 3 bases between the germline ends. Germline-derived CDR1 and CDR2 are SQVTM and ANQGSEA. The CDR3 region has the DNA TGCAGCGTTGAAACGGAGACCCAGTACTTC. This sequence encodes CSVETETQYF.

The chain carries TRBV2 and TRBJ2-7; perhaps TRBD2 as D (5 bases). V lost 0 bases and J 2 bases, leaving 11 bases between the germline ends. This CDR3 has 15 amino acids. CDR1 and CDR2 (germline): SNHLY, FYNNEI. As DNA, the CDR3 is TGTGCCAGCAGTGAAGCGCCGGGGTCGACCTACGAGCAGTACTTC. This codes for CASSEAPGSTYEQYF.

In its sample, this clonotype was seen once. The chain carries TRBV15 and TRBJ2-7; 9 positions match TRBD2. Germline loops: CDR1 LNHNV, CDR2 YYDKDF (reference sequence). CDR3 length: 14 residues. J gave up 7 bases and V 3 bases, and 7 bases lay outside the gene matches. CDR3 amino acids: CATSSGSGRGEQYF. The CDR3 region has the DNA TGTGCCACCAGCAGTGGTAGCGGGAGAGGTGAGCAGTACTTC.

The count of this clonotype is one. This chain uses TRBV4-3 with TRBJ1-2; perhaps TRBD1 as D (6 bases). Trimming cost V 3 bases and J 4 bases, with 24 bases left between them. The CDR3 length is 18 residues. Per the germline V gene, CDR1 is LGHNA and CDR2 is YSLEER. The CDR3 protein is CASSQTAGGAPNFYGYTF. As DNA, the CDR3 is TGCGCCAGCAGCCAGACTGCGGGGGGCGCCCCCAACTTCTATGGCTACACCTTC.

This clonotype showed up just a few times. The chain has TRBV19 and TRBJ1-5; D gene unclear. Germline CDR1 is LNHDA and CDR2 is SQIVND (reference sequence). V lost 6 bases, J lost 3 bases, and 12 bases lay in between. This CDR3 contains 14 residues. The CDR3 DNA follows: TGTGCCAGTAGGCTGATCGGGGACAATCAGCCCCAGCATTTT. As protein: CASRLIGDNQPQHF.

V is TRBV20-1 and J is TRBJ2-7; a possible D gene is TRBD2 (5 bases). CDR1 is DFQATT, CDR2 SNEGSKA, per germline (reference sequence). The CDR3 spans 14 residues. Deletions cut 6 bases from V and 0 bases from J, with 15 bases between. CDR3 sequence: CSATQAALSYEQYF. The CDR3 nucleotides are TGCAGTGCAACCCAAGCGGCTCTCTCCTACGAGCAGTACTTC.